Listed below are T cell receptor beta chains from one sample, sequenced in a study of T cells in Graves' hyperthyroidism and ophthalmopathy. Using its own MiXCR run on the multiplex PCR reads, TCRdb lists one record per CDR3 protein. The table includes 600,000 to 700,000 distinct CDR3 sequences, 45% detected once. The sequencing input was peripheral blood or thyroid tissue (not recorded which). These receptor sequences come from an adult man with Graves' disease, either hyperthyroidism or ophthalmopathy (not recorded which). Each CDR3 is given without its conserved first and last residue. The size of a clone is reported for some rows only, either as once, few or many, or as a class for expanded clones.

clone size | V gene | CDR3 protein
once | TRBV20-1 | SARDPRTGGYEQY
few | TRBV7-2 | ASSLSGEANVLT
few | TRBV20-1 | SVRTGPNTEAF
many | TRBV29-1 | SAEIKGSYEQY
NA | TRBV11-1 | ASSIPGSTEAF
NA | TRBV2 | ARGLAGGGQPQH
NA | TRBV14 | VSSQGRGWETQY
many | TRBV25-1 | ASSEYGGNTEAF
many | TRBV9 | ASSVTSGSYEQY
NA | TRBV24-1 | ATSDSTGQGSYGQY
many | TRBV7-8 | ASSWDSTPLH
few | TRBV20-1 | SARVLAGGPEQY
many | TRBV2 | ASSATGDQPQH
NA | TRBV29-1 | SVESPSGANVLT
many | TRBV19 | ASETGRYGYT
NA | TRBV20-1 | SARTAGRTGAYGYT
NA | TRBV5-8 | ASSKTGTGSSEAF
NA | TRBV29-1 | SALSGGSYEQY
NA | TRBV2 | ASSASGGPDEQY
NA | TRBV7-8 | ASSLYASGSYNEQF
NA | TRBV12-3/TRBV12-4 | ASSPRQPGELF
many | TRBV29-1 | SVERGSVGGTQY
NA | TRBV10-3 | ASKGSDNQPQH
NA | TRBV20-1 | SAPTGGHSPLH
few | TRBV11-3 | ASNEGAGEQY
few | TRBV10-2 | ASPTGRGNYGYT
NA | TRBV4-1 | ASSQDKERNYGYT
many | TRBV15 | ATSRWGLGLNTEAF
NA | TRBV25-1 | ASGLTGTDTQY
NA | TRBV9 | ASSFLGSNEKLF
many | TRBV20-1 | SAYGPGPYEQY
NA | TRBV29-1 | SARTLSAYEQY
few | TRBV7-8 | ASSTRLAGTGELF
once | TRBV11-1 | ASSEAAGTTSYEQY
few | TRBV7-3 | ASSLPDSTQY
NA | TRBV29-1 | SVEDRVSTYEQY
many | TRBV7-3 | ASSTGPAGNTIY